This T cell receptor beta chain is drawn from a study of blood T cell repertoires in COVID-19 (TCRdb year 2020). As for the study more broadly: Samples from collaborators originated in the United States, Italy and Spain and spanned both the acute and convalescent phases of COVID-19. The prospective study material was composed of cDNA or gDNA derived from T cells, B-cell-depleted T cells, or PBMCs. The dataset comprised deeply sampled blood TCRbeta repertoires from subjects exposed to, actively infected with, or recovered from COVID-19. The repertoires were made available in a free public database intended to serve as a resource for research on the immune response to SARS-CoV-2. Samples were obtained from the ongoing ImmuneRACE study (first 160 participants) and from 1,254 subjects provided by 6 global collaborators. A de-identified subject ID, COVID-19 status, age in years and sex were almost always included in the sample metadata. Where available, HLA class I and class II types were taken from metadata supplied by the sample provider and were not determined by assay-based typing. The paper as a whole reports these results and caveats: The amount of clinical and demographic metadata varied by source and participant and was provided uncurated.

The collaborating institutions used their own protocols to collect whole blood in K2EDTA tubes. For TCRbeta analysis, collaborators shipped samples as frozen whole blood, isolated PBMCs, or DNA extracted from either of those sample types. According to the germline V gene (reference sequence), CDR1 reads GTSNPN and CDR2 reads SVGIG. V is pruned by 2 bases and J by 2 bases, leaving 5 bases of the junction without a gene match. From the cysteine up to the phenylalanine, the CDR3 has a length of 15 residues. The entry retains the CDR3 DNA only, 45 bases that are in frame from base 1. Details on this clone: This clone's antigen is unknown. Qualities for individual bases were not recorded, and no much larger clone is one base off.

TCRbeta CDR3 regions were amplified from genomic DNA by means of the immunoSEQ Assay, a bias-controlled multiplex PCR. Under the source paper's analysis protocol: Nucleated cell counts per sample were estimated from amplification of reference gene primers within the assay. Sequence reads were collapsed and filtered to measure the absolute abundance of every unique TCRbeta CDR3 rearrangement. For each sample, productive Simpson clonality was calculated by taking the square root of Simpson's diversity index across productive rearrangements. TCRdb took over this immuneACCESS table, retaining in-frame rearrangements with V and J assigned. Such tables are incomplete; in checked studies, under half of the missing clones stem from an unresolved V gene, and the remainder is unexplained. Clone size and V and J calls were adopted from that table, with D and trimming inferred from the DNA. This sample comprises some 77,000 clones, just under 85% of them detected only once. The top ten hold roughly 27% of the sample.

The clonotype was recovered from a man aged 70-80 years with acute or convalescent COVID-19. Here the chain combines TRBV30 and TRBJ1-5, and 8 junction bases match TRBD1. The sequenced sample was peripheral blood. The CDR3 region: CAWSLPTGGNQPQHF. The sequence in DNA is TGTGCCTGGAGTCTACCGACAGGGGGCAATCAGCCCCAGCATTTT.